This T cell receptor beta chain was sequenced for a study of tumor-infiltrating lymphocytes in primary liver carcinoma. About the study: Patients included men and women of 30 to 69 years. Study-wide points: Blood fell significantly below tumors in its top-250-clone fraction (p = 0.039). Pairs comparing tumor with adjacent tissue or blood overlapped less than pairs drawn from tumor regions.

The source material, about 17-31 mg of unsorted bulk tissue, was used to co-extract RNA and DNA. The investigators made TCR beta cDNA from about 500 ng total RNA, using a constant-region primer. Libraries for TCR beta were built through three nested multiplex PCR rounds, which together made up a slightly modified ARM-PCR procedure. PCR rounds one and two used TRBV1-TRBV30 forward primers with a C-beta reverse primer for 10 cycles each. Via MiXCR, TCRdb re-called the multiplex PCR reads, giving one row per CDR3 protein. The table includes about 92,000 distinct CDR3 sequences, approximately 72% detected once. V dropped 7 bases and J dropped 9 bases, with 13 bases sitting between them. This CDR3 comprises 12 residues. In germline, CDR1 is SGHAT, CDR2 FQNNGV. Comments on this clonotype: The target antigen is unknown.

The TCR was taken from a man aged 35 to 55 with primary liver carcinoma and hepatitis B virus infection. The specimen sequenced was tumor-adjacent normal liver tissue. The chain employs TRBV11-2 and TRBJ2-1; D gene ambiguous. CDR3 protein: CASNYKSPEQFF. CDR3 DNA: TGTGCCAGCAATTACAAGTCCCCTGAGCAGTTCTTC.